Below are 30 T cell receptor beta chains sequenced from a single sample in a study of blood T cells in healthy people across ages. Together with a sample-barcoded 5' primer, a J-beta primer mix was included in a second PCR lasting roughly 6 to 12 cycles. TCRdb recomputed calls from the 5' RACE reads with MiXCR, one row per CDR3 protein. Of 1 million or so distinct CDR3 sequences listed, 40% to 55% are singletons. The specimen was blood. These receptors came from a woman between 55 and 75 years old in good health.

This clonotype was observed a handful of times. At one end, the junction sequence differs from germline, possibly due to a read error. The chain couples TRBV29-1 to TRBJ2-1; no clear D. CDR3 length: 11 amino acids. Germline V gives CDR1 SQVTM, CDR2 ANQGSEA. The CDR3 reads CSGEFRLEQFF. In DNA, the CDR3 is TGCAGCGGTGAATTTCGGCTCGAGCAGTTCTTC.

This rearrangement joins TRBV3-1 to TRBJ2-2; D possibly uses TRBD1 or TRBD2 (5 bases each). V was cut by 0 bases and J by 7 bases, with 12 bases left in between. The germline gives CDR1 LGHDT, CDR2 YNNKEL (reference sequence). This CDR3 contains 15 residues. The CDR3, as DNA: TGTGCCAGCAGCCAAGATAACGGGGCGGGCGGGGAGCTGTTTTTT. This encodes CASSQDNGAGGELFF.

V is TRBV7-2 and J is TRBJ2-1; 7 bases line up with TRBD2. The germline gives CDR1 SGHTA, CDR2 FQGNSA. The CDR3 runs 16 residues. The J segment lost 10 bases and the V segment lost 0 bases, leaving 12 bases of the junction unmatched. CDR3 loop: CASSLAHGAGIYEQFF. Written as DNA, the CDR3 is TGTGCCAGCAGCTTAGCGCATGGAGCGGGAATATACGAGCAGTTCTTC.

The genes are TRBV15 and TRBJ2-7, with D possibly being TRBD1 or TRBD2 (5 bases each). V lost 0 bases, J lost 9 bases, and 12 bases lay in between. Germline CDR1 is LNHNV and CDR2 is YYDKDF (reference sequence). This CDR3 has 13 residues. The chain's CDR3 is CATSRDQGRWQYF. CDR3 coding DNA: TGTGCCACCAGCAGAGACCAGGGACGTTGGCAGTACTTC.

The chain uses TRBV27 and TRBJ2-4, with D uncertain. This CDR3 is 13 amino acids long. Germline V gives CDR1 MNHEY, CDR2 SMNVEV (reference sequence). V lost 2 bases and J lost 7, with 9 bases in between. CDR3 DNA sequence: TGTGCCAGCAGTTTAGGCCCAACCAACATTCAGTACTTC. This gives the protein CASSLGPTNIQYF.

This clonotype occurred a few times. The V and J genes are TRBV20-1 and TRBJ2-1, with a tentative D call TRBD1 (5 bases). This CDR3 is 10 amino acids long. CDR1 and CDR2 from the germline V gene are DFQATT and SNEGSKA (reference sequence). Trimming took 6 bases from V and 9 from J, leaving 9 bases between them. The CDR3 nucleotides read TGCAGTGCAATTCAGGGTGAGCAGTTCTTC. The encoded protein is CSAIQGEQFF.

The sample holds a few counts of this clonotype. The rearrangement links TRBV27 to TRBJ2-7, with D possibly TRBD2 on 5 matching bases. Trimming removed 3 bases from V and 1 base from J, with 10 bases in between. The V gene's germline CDR1 is MNHEY and CDR2 SMNVEV (reference sequence). CDR3 size: 14 residues. The CDR3 loop is CASSFFAGSYEQYF. In DNA form, the CDR3 reads TGTGCCAGCAGTTTTTTTGCGGGTTCCTACGAGCAGTACTTC.

This chain links TRBV10-3 with TRBJ1-4; D unresolved. This CDR3 has 13 residues. The germline gives CDR1 ENHRY, CDR2 SYGVKD. V lost 6 bases, J lost 4 bases, and 9 bases lay in between. Here the CDR3 reads CAIRGGDNEKLFF. The DNA of the CDR3 is TGTGCCATCAGAGGTGGGGATAATGAAAAACTGTTTTTT.

The chain carries TRBV5-1 and TRBJ2-7, with unresolved D. The germline gives CDR1 SGHRS, CDR2 YFSETQ. Trimming cost V 3 bases and J 1 base, with 14 bases left between them. The CDR3 has 15 amino acids. The CDR3 loop reads CASSSPTRGSYEQYF. The CDR3 DNA is TGCGCCAGCAGCTCCCCTACAAGAGGATCCTACGAGCAGTACTTC. Drawing the rest from reference TRBV5-1 and TRBJ2-7, the complete variable domain is KAGVTQTPRYLIKTRGQQVTLSCSPISGHRSVSWYQQTPGQGLQFLFEYFSETQRNKGNFPGRFSGRQFSNSRSEMNVSTLELGDSALYLCASSSPTRGSYEQYFGPGTRLTVT.

V is TRBV9 and J is TRBJ2-3, with TRBD2 matching 10 bases. The germline gives CDR1 SGDLS, CDR2 YYNGEE. CDR3 length equals 16 residues. The trim removed 2 bases at V and 6 bases at J, leaving 9 bases unmatched. The CDR3 sequence: CASSVLAGERGDTQYF. The CDR3 nucleotides are TGTGCCAGCAGCGTCCTAGCGGGAGAACGGGGGGATACGCAGTATTTT.

The sample holds a few counts of this clonotype. Relative to the germline gene, one junction end is altered; a read error may explain this. This rearrangement joins TRBV27 to TRBJ1-2; D is unclear. CDR3 length equals 16 residues. The germline CDR1 and CDR2 sequences are MNHEY and SMNVEV (reference sequence). This chain's CDR3 is CASSLSGGGFNYGHTF. The CDR3 nucleotides read TGTGCCAGCAGTTTATCGGGCGGCGGATTTAACTATGGCCACACCTTC.

This rearrangement joins TRBV29-1 to TRBJ2-1, with 7 bases fitting TRBD2. This CDR3 has 17 amino acids. V shed 3 bases, J shed 4 bases, and the junction held 15 bases outside the gene matches. Germline-derived CDR1 and CDR2 are SQVTM and ANQGSEA. The CDR3 loop reads CSVEGLTVDGVYNEQFF. CDR3 bases: TGCAGCGTTGAGGGACTAACCGTTGATGGGGTATACAATGAGCAGTTCTTC.

The chain couples TRBV6-5 to TRBJ2-1; D might be TRBD2 (6 bases). Trimming removed 8 bases at V and 5 bases at J, with 13 bases between. The length of the CDR3 is 13 residues. In germline, CDR1 is MNHEY, CDR2 SVGAGI. CDR3 sequence: CASRRGTNNEQFF. The CDR3, as DNA: TGTGCCAGCCGGAGGGGAACCAACAATGAGCAGTTCTTC.

This clonotype appeared a few times. CDR3 sequence: CASSYGFGAAGVPYEQYF. The CDR3 coding sequence is TGTGCCAGCAGTTACGGATTCGGGGCAGCGGGAGTCCCCTACGAGCAGTACTTC. The chain couples TRBV6-5 to TRBJ2-7; 8 bases match TRBD2. V lost 2 bases and J lost 2; bases outside the gene matches: 14. The germline V gene has CDR1 MNHEY and CDR2 SVGAGI. CDR3 length: 18 residues.

At least ten counts were recorded for this clonotype. V and J are TRBV12-3 or TRBV12-4 and TRBJ2-7; TRBD1 aligns across 7 bases. This CDR3 region has 13 residues. V lost 2 bases to trimming and J lost 4 bases; unmatched junction nucleotides: 2. CDR3 protein: CASSLTGEYEQYF. CDR3 in DNA: TGTGCCAGCAGTTTAACAGGGGAGTACGAGCAGTACTTC.

The rearrangement joins TRBV24-1 to TRBJ2-1, with a weak D call TRBD2 (8 bases). Germline-derived CDR1 and CDR2 are KGHDR and SFDVKD. Between the trimmed V and J ends, which lost 5 bases and 6 bases, there was a span of 16 bases. CDR3 length: 15 amino acids. CDR3: CATSARGLAGNEQFF. DNA of the CDR3: TGTGCCACCAGTGCAAGGGGGCTAGCGGGCAATGAGCAGTTCTTC.

The chain recombines TRBV7-9 with TRBJ2-1, with D possibly matching TRBD2 (5 bases). Germline V lookup: CDR1 SEHNR, CDR2 FQNEAQ (reference sequence). This CDR3 region has 19 residues. The germline V and J ends were trimmed by 5 bases and 0 bases, with 23 bases remaining between them. The CDR3 bases are TGTGCCAGCAGCCCCGCTCCCAGCGGAATTAGGTCCTCCTACAATGAGCAGTTCTTC. Protein product: CASSPAPSGIRSSYNEQFF.

The rearrangement uses TRBV7-8 and TRBJ2-1; D not resolved. Germline V gene data show CDR1 as SGHVS and CDR2 as FQNEAQ. V lost 1 base and J 7 bases, leaving 17 bases between the germline ends. The length of the CDR3 is 16 residues. CDR3 nucleotides: TGTGCCAGCAGCTTAGTCAGTCTAGGAAGTGGTAATGAGCAGTTCTTC. It translates to CASSLVSLGSGNEQFF.

This sequence joins TRBV9 and TRBJ2-7; TRBD2 is a possible D gene (5 bases). Trimming removed 0 bases from V and 2 bases from J, with 12 bases in between. The CDR3 runs 15 residues. Per germline, CDR1 SGDLS and CDR2 YYNGEE. Here the CDR3 reads CASSVARDPTYEQYF. In DNA form, the CDR3 reads TGTGCCAGCAGCGTAGCACGGGATCCTACCTACGAGCAGTACTTC.

V is TRBV27 and J is TRBJ2-3; weak D call: TRBD2 (5 bases). The V and J ends lost 4 bases and 6 bases respectively, with 14 bases between them. Germline CDR1 is MNHEY and CDR2 is SMNVEV (reference sequence). This CDR3 has 14 amino acids. CDR3: CASSSRALGDTQYF. The CDR3, as DNA: TGTGCCAGCAGTTCGAGGGCACTCGGCGATACGCAGTATTTT.

The rearrangement joins TRBV6-1 to TRBJ2-7; 12 bases match TRBD2. In germline, CDR1 is MNHNS, CDR2 SASEGT. Trimming at V came to 2 bases and at J to 4 bases, leaving 3 bases not matched to a gene. The CDR3 contains 15 residues. DNA for the CDR3: TGTGCCAGCAGTGAACTAGCGGGGGGGTTATACGAGCAGTACTTC. This codes for CASSELAGGLYEQYF.

The rearrangement joins TRBV27 to TRBJ1-4, with a weak D call TRBD1 (5 bases). The ends were cut back, 4 bases at V and 7 bases at J, with 16 bases in the middle. The CDR3 contains 15 residues. Germline lookup yields CDR1 MNHEY and CDR2 SMNVEV (reference sequence). The CDR3 DNA is TGTGCCAGCAGTTCAGGCCAGGGATACGGTGAAAAACTGTTTTTT. Translation: CASSSGQGYGEKLFF.

The V gene is TRBV7-6, the J gene TRBJ2-1, with D perhaps matching TRBD1 (6 bases). Germline CDR1 is SGHVS and CDR2 is FNYEAQ. The CDR3 extends over 18 amino acids. V was shortened by 5 bases and J by 4 bases, with 24 bases between the two germline ends. Written as DNA, the CDR3 is TGTGCCAGCAGCCTCCCCTTAGGGGGTGGAGGCGGGTACAATGAGCAGTTCTTC. It translates to CASSLPLGGGGGYNEQFF.

The genes are TRBV5-1 and TRBJ2-1; no clear D. Between the trimmed V and J ends, which lost 0 bases and 8 bases, there was a span of 6 bases. CDR1 is SGHRS, CDR2 YFSETQ, per germline. The CDR3 consists of 12 residues. CDR3 nucleotide sequence: TGCGCCAGCAGCTTGGCCGATGATGAGCAGTTCTTC. It codes for CASSLADDEQFF.

The chain combines TRBV15 with TRBJ2-5, with D tentatively TRBD2 (6 bases). The germline V gene has CDR1 LNHNV and CDR2 YYDKDF (reference sequence). V shed 9 bases and J shed 1 base, with 18 bases lying between them. The CDR3 runs 15 residues. The CDR3 sequence: CATSPRRGIQETQYF. Here the CDR3 DNA reads TGTGCCACTAGCCCCCGGAGGGGCATCCAAGAGACCCAGTACTTC.

The chain recombines TRBV20-1 with TRBJ1-5; D remains unclear. The germline gives CDR1 DFQATT, CDR2 SNEGSKA (reference sequence). The ends were cut back, 0 bases at V and 2 bases at J, with 20 bases in the middle. CDR3 size: 18 residues. The CDR3 sequence: CSARDPRQASYGNQPQHF. For the CDR3, the DNA is TGCAGTGCTAGAGATCCTCGGCAGGCCTCTTATGGCAATCAGCCCCAGCATTTT.

The genes are TRBV28 and TRBJ1-2; 7 bases are shared with TRBD1. V lost 1 base and J lost 4; bases outside the gene matches: 6. The CDR3 is 15 amino acids. Germline V lookup: CDR1 MDHEN, CDR2 SYDVKM. CDR3 region: CASSLLTGASYGYTF. The CDR3 coding sequence is TGTGCCAGCAGTTTATTAACAGGGGCGAGCTATGGCTACACCTTC.

The chain joins TRBV7-2 to TRBJ2-5, with D perhaps TRBD2 (6 bases). The V gene lost 8 bases and the J gene lost 4 bases, with 14 bases spanning the gap. CDR3 length: 13 amino acids. Germline assignment: CDR1 SGHTA and CDR2 FQGNSA. The CDR3 nucleotides read TGTGCCAGCGGTTCTGGCGGGATAGAGACCCAGTACTTC. Translation: CASGSGGIETQYF.

This clonotype was seen a handful of times. J is TRBJ2-7 and V is TRBV20-1; D is perhaps TRBD1 (6 bases). CDR1 and CDR2 from the germline V gene are DFQATT and SNEGSKA (reference sequence). The V gene lost 4 bases and the J gene lost 3 bases, with 10 bases spanning the gap. The CDR3 contains 12 residues. The CDR3 protein is CSAMYRDYEQYF. The CDR3 coding sequence is TGCAGTGCTATGTACAGGGACTACGAGCAGTACTTC.

This clonotype was observed a few times. The chain couples TRBV20-1 to TRBJ2-6; 10 bases match TRBD1. Unmatched junction bases numbered 8, after V lost 2 bases and J lost 4 bases. The CDR3 contains 17 residues. Germline V gene data show CDR1 as DFQATT and CDR2 as SNEGSKA (reference sequence). In nucleotides, the CDR3 is TGCAGTGCTAGATCCGGACAGGGGGTCTCCGGGGCCAACGTCCTGACTTTC. Its translation: CSARSGQGVSGANVLTF.